The source of this T cell receptor beta chain is a study of cytomegalovirus exposure and HLA in healthy donors. Study results and limitations: When the data were analyzed later, several of the most significant clusters appeared to be linked to common viral pathogens.

PCR involved 60 Vbeta and 13 Jbeta primers. Per the original data handling: In a later analysis, the count reached 80 million or so unique TCR beta chains, with roughly 9.9 million shared. The method was immunoSEQ multiplex PCR; TCRdb's version includes in-frame clones alone and lacks a portion of them. Clone size and the V and J calls come from that table; the DNA yielded D and trimming. The profile shows about 140,000 clones, more than 60% of them singletons. Germline V gene data show CDR1 as SGHTA and CDR2 as FQGNSA. CDR3 length equals 14 residues. Trimming cost V 3 bases and J 0 bases, with 5 bases left between them. Concerning this clone: Antigen specificity is unknown.

Healthy individuals who donated bone marrow served as the donors. The sample taken for sequencing was PBMCs. This receptor was identified in a male donor in good health and CMV-seronegative. The genes are TRBV7-2 and TRBJ2-2; unclear D gene. CDR3: CASSFNTNTGELFF. CDR3 bases: TGTGCCAGCAGCTTTAATACGAACACCGGGGAGCTGTTTTTT. The entire variable domain, with the rest obtained from reference TRBV7-2 and TRBJ2-2, is as follows: GAGVSQSPSNKVTEKGKDVELRCDPISGHTALYWYRQSLGQGLEFLIYFQGNSAPDKSGLPSDRFSAERTGGSVSTLTIQRTQQEDSAVYLCASSFNTNTGELFFGEGSRLTVL.